This T cell receptor (beta chain) stems from a study of CD8 T cells in ankylosing spondylitis. Study-wide results and caveats: Clones linked with disease were CD8+ and fairly uncommon in the peripheral blood. Characteristic of ankylosing spondylitis blood, it appeared, was a TCR beta motif comprising several highly homologous variants.

It was by quantitative 5'-RACE with molecular barcodes that TCR beta libraries were made. TCRdb re-derived calls from the 5' RACE reads in MiXCR, one entry per CDR3 protein. This sample carries some 220,000 distinct CDR3 sequences, 6% to 8.5% of them seen once, and the ten largest clones take approximately 15%. The CDR3 loop spans 16 amino acids. The germline gives CDR1 LGHNA, CDR2 YSLEER. The ends lost 1 base at V and 10 bases at J; junction bases unmatched: 10. This clonotype showed up just a few times. Its target is unknown. This receptor was identified in a male donor with ankylosing spondylitis. Input material: blood, either unsorted or a sorted T cell fraction (not recorded which). V is TRBV4-3 and J is TRBJ1-6, with 7 bases fitting TRBD1. The CDR3 DNA reads as TGCGCCAGCAGCCAAGTGACAGGGTCCCCACACTCACCCCTCCACTTT. Translated, it gives CASSQVTGSPHSPLHF.